This T cell receptor (beta chain) was observed in a study of shared clonotypes between healthy human individuals. How the authors handled the data: ImmunoSEQ supplied junction-only sequences lacking quality scores, so filtering was different. TCRdb keeps only in-frame clones here, not all; method: immunoSEQ multiplex PCR. That table gives V, J and clone size, and the DNA gave D and trimming. The table lists 800,000 or so clones, approximately 96% of them singletons, with less than 0.25% in the top ten. Naivety among CD8 cells was defined by CD45RO negativity and positive CCR7 selection, thereby excluding terminally differentiated effector memory CD45RA+ cells. Study-level findings and limits: Shared clonotypes across all four donors exceeded non-shared ones in generation probability. Larger estimated richness was generally seen in naive subsets than in memory subsets.

About this clone: Its antigen is currently unknown.

Trimming stripped 10 bases from V and 5 bases from J, with 18 bases between. This CDR3 contains 14 residues. Germline CDR1 PRHDT, CDR2 FYEKMQ (reference sequence). This TCR came from a man aged 25 to 45 in good health. The specimen was naive CD8+ T cells sorted from blood. J is TRBJ2-1 and V is TRBV13; no reliable D call. The CDR3 protein is CATAHLRVHNEQFF. DNA for the CDR3: TGTGCCACCGCACACCTCCGGGTACACAATGAGCAGTTCTTC.